This T cell receptor beta chain was observed in a study of T-cell reconstitution after alpha-beta-depleted transplantation in children. Findings and limits, study-wide: Diversity and T-cell counts at one year after transplant derived mostly from new T cells. Several hundred expanded graft clones reportedly supplied alpha-beta T cells about two months after transplant. Day-60 TCRbeta diversity that was high in some patients was derived from surviving recipient T cells and thymic progenitors.

The junction had 10 bases not matched to a gene; V was cut back by 4 bases and J by 5 bases. The V gene's germline CDR1 is MGHRA and CDR2 YSYEKL. There are 15 residues in the CDR3. Construction of the TCRbeta library involved unique molecular identifiers. In TCRdb, the PCR reads were re-called with MiXCR into one record per CDR3 protein. This table holds approximately 520,000 distinct CDR3 sequences, about 10% found once. This clonotype was seen a few times. Its antigen is unidentified. V is TRBV4-1 and J is TRBJ1-1; TRBD1 aligns across 7 bases. Sample: PBMCs, mostly from graft donor cells, taken 180 days after TCRalphabeta/CD19-depleted stem cell transplant. The source is a female patient between 2 and 15 years old who had a stem cell transplant for aplastic anemia, so the T cells may come from the graft donor. CDR3: CASSRDRALSTEAFF. The CDR3 DNA is TGCGCCAGCAGCCGAGACAGGGCTCTGAGTACTGAAGCTTTCTTT.